This T cell receptor beta chain derives from a study of T cells in Graves' hyperthyroidism and ophthalmopathy. The study's findings and limits: Ophthalmopathy was identified by the model a median roughly 6.5 months ahead of onset.

Trimming shortened V by 2 bases and J by 7 bases, and 16 bases separated the two germline ends. The CDR3 covers 14 residues. Germline V gene lookup returns CDR1 SGHRS and CDR2 YFSETQ. Patients aged 18 to 65 had newly diagnosed hyperthyroidism that had lasted under 2 months. TCR beta CDR3 regions were amplified from RNA. The study used the HTBI primer set for a first-round RT-PCR of the TCR CDR3. TCRdb re-derived calls from the multiplex PCR reads in MiXCR, one entry per CDR3 protein. The sample contains 300,000 to 350,000 distinct CDR3 sequences, 15% to 20% of which appear only once. This clonotype appeared many times. The antigen is undetermined.

The chain employs TRBV5-1 and TRBJ2-7; possibly TRBD1 for D (6 bases). Sequenced input: blood. This clonotype was obtained from a woman in her 50s with Graves' hyperthyroidism. CDR3 nucleotide sequence: TGCGCCAGCAGCTTCGGACAGTCACCTTCGGAGCAGTACTTC. It is translated as CASSFGQSPSEQYF.